The 32 T cell receptor beta chains presented below share a single source sample, sequenced in a study of technical replicates of blood from a handful of donors (dated by TCRdb to 2016 to 2017). Receptors were amplified or captured by the immunoSEQ multiplex PCR assay. TCRdb provides this immuneACCESS table in a form limited to in-frame rearrangements. Some clones are lacking; in checked studies, under half of them reflect an unresolved V gene, and why the rest are absent is not known. Present in this sample are roughly 66,000 clones, approximately 86% of which were seen just once. In total, the top ten clones hold roughly 5.3% of the sample. Material: PBMCs. These receptors came from a human donor in good health. Some clones in this sample may be carry-over from other donors' samples.

V gene TRBV7-6 combines with J gene TRBJ2-2; 11 bases fit TRBD2. V lost 5 bases and J lost 7; bases outside the gene matches: 24. Germline V gene lookup returns CDR1 SGHVS and CDR2 FNYEAQ. The CDR3 spans 21 residues. CDR3 nucleotides: TGTGCCAGCAGCCCAATACGTGGCCGTCCGCGGCTAGCGGGAGGTGACGGGGAGCTGTTTTTT. The encoded protein is CASSPIRGRPRLAGGDGELFF.

V gene TRBV4-3 combines with J gene TRBJ2-1; D is possibly TRBD1 (6 bases). Germline CDR1 LGHNA, CDR2 YSLEER. The length of the CDR3 is 14 residues. With 4 bases removed from V and 6 bases from J, the gap between germline ends came to 13 bases. The CDR3 DNA reads as TGCGCCAGCAGCCCCCAGGACAGCTTCAATGAGCAGTTCTTC. This encodes CASSPQDSFNEQFF.

The V gene is TRBV10-3, the J gene TRBJ2-7; possibly TRBD2 for D (5 bases). The V and J ends lost 8 bases and 4 bases respectively, with 15 bases between them. CDR3 size: 13 residues. CDR1 and CDR2 (germline): ENHRY, SYGVKD. Here the CDR3 reads CAIRRDGYYEQYF. CDR3 nucleotides: TGTGCCATCCGCCGGGATGGTTATTACGAGCAGTACTTC.

The genes are TRBV28 and TRBJ2-3; D is ambiguous. Trimming cost V 6 bases and J 2 bases, with 12 bases left between them. In germline, CDR1 is MDHEN, CDR2 SYDVKM. The CDR3 length is 14 residues. CDR3 protein: CASRDSNPTDTQYF. In DNA form, the CDR3 reads TGTGCCAGCAGAGATAGTAATCCCACAGATACGCAGTATTTT.

This sequence joins TRBV11-2 and TRBJ2-1, with D perhaps matching TRBD2 (8 bases). Germline CDR1 and CDR2: SGHAT and FQNNGV. CDR3 length: 19 amino acids. Between the trimmed V and J ends, which lost 4 bases and 3 bases, there was a span of 25 bases. CDR3 sequence (DNA): TGTGCCAGCAGCTCCCTCGCGGGAGGAGGGGGCCCGAACTACAATGAGCAGTTCTTC. Translating gives CASSSLAGGGGPNYNEQFF.

V is TRBV6-6 and J is TRBJ2-1, with 7 nucleotides matching TRBD2. The CDR3 covers 15 residues. V shed 4 bases, J shed 7 bases, and the junction held 10 bases outside the gene matches. Germline CDR1 reads MNHNY; CDR2 reads SVGAGI (reference sequence). This chain's CDR3 is CASSLTGGKVNEQFF. The CDR3 nucleotides read TGTGCCAGCAGTTTAACCGGGGGGAAAGTGAATGAGCAGTTCTTC.

V and J are TRBV11-2 and TRBJ2-1, with D possibly TRBD1 on 5 matching bases. V lost 1 base, J lost 8 bases, and 9 bases lay in between. The CDR3 sequence is 13 residues long. Germline lookup yields CDR1 SGHAT and CDR2 FQNNGV. This CDR3 is CASSLGVQDEQFF. The CDR3 DNA sequence: TGTGCCAGCAGCTTAGGGGTACAGGATGAGCAGTTCTTC.

This chain joins TRBV19 and TRBJ2-1; 8 nucleotides match TRBD1. The CDR3 length is 13 residues. After removal of 3 bases from V and 6 bases from J, the junction contained 1 base not matched to a gene. The germline CDR1 and CDR2 sequences are LNHDA and SQIVND (reference sequence). CDR3 in amino acids: CASSIDRGNEQFF. In DNA, the CDR3 is TGTGCCAGTAGTATCGACAGGGGCAATGAGCAGTTCTTC.

This rearrangement joins TRBV25-1 to TRBJ2-7; a weak D match, TRBD1 (6 bases). CDR3 length equals 13 residues. Germline CDR1 reads MGHDK; CDR2 reads SYGVNS. The V end was cut by 6 bases, the J end by 4 bases, with 13 bases between. CDR3 protein: CASRVGGGYEQYF. The CDR3 DNA reads as TGTGCCAGCAGGGTTGGGGGCGGTTACGAGCAGTACTTC.

CDR3 nucleotide sequence: TGTGCCAGCAGCTTAGGGCGGGGCCGGGGGGACTACGAGCAGTACTTC. It encodes CASSLGRGRGDYEQYF. The rearrangement uses TRBV11-2 and TRBJ2-7, with TRBD2 matching over 7 bases. Per the germline V gene, CDR1 is SGHAT and CDR2 is FQNNGV. There are 16 residues in the CDR3. V dropped 1 base and J dropped 3; count of bases not matched to a gene: 9.

CDR3 sequence reads: CAWRPTGGSGNTIYF. CDR3 nucleotide sequence: TGTGCCTGGAGGCCTACAGGGGGATCTGGAAACACCATATATTTT. The chain combines TRBV30 with TRBJ1-3, with 8 bases identical to TRBD1. This CDR3 region has 15 residues. Germline CDR1 and CDR2: GTSNPN and SVGIG (reference sequence). The junction had 5 bases not matched to a gene; V was cut back by 3 bases and J by 1 base.

The chain is built from TRBV28 and TRBJ2-5; possibly TRBD2 for D (6 bases). The ends were cut back, 8 bases at V and 4 bases at J, with 17 bases in the middle. CDR3 length: 14 amino acids. Germline loops: CDR1 MDHEN, CDR2 SYDVKM. CDR3 amino acids: CASHPGGTVETQYF. The DNA for the CDR3 is TGTGCCAGCCACCCCGGGGGTACGGTAGAGACCCAGTACTTC.

This clone turned up a few times. The rearrangement links TRBV15 to TRBJ1-5; 8 nucleotides agree with TRBD1. This CDR3 spans 15 amino acids. The trim removed 0 bases at V and 4 bases at J, leaving 2 bases unmatched. Germline CDR1 reads LNHNV; CDR2 reads YYDKDF (reference sequence). In DNA form, the CDR3 reads TGTGCCACCAGCAGAGATTGGACAGGGAATCAGCCCCAGCATTTT. Protein product: CATSRDWTGNQPQHF.

This chain connects TRBV7-2 to TRBJ2-6; D possibly corresponds to TRBD1 (6 bases). Germline CDR1 is SGHTA and CDR2 is FQGNSA. CDR3 size: 15 residues. Deletions cut 6 bases from V and 4 bases from J, with 13 bases between. CDR3 nucleotide sequence: TGTGCCAGCAGGCCCAGGGGCGCAGGGGCCAACGTCCTGACTTTC. This gives the protein CASRPRGAGANVLTF. Based on the CDR3 plus reference TRBV7-2 and TRBJ2-6, the full variable domain is GAGVSQSPSNKVTEKGKDVELRCDPISGHTALYWYRQSLGQGLEFLIYFQGNSAPDKSGLPSDRFSAERTGGSVSTLTIQRTQQEDSAVYLCASRPRGAGANVLTFGAGSRLTVL.

The chain combines TRBV18 with TRBJ2-2; TRBD1 aligns across 10 bases. Per germline, CDR1 KGHSH and CDR2 LQKENI. The J segment lost 7 bases and the V segment lost 3 bases, leaving 5 bases of the junction unmatched. The CDR3 spans 15 residues. This chain's CDR3 is CASSPTGQGIGELFF. CDR3 coding DNA: TGTGCCAGCTCACCGACGGGACAGGGGATCGGGGAGCTGTTTTTT. Complete variable domain (other parts from reference TRBV18 and TRBJ2-2): NAGVMQNPRHLVRRRGQEARLRCSPMKGHSHVYWYRQLPEEGLKFMVYLQKENIIDESGMPKERFSAEFPKEGPSILRIQQVVRGDSAAYFCASSPTGQGIGELFFGEGSRLTVL.

V gene TRBV5-6 combines with J gene TRBJ2-3, with 10 positions matching TRBD2. CDR1 is SGHDT, CDR2 YYEEEE, per germline. The V segment lost 4 bases and the J segment 5 bases; nucleotides outside the gene matches: 7. The CDR3 has 15 amino acids. The CDR3 region is CASSRAGLAEDTQYF. For the CDR3, the DNA is TGTGCCAGCAGCCGAGCTGGACTAGCGGAAGATACGCAGTATTTT. The full variable domain, rest sourced from reference TRBV5-6 and TRBJ2-3, is DAGVTQSPTHLIKTRGQQVTLRCSPKSGHDTVSWYQQALGQGPQFIFQYYEEEERQRGNFPDRFSGHQFPNYSSELNVNALLLGDSALYLCASSRAGLAEDTQYFGPGTRLTVL.

The V gene is TRBV6-4, the J gene TRBJ2-1; D unclear. The V end was cut by 6 bases, the J end by 5 bases, with 20 bases between. This CDR3 contains 16 residues. Germline CDR1 is MRHNA and CDR2 is SNTAGT. As DNA, the CDR3 is TGTGCCAGCAGCAAGCAGGCGAATAGTATTCACAATGAGCAGTTCTTC. The encoded protein is CASSKQANSIHNEQFF.

The chain uses TRBV5-6 and TRBJ2-7; 10 bases line up with TRBD2. Germline V CDR1 and CDR2: SGHDT, YYEEEE. The CDR3 loop spans 14 amino acids. V dropped 2 bases and J dropped 6; count of bases not matched to a gene: 5. This chain's CDR3 is CASSLALAGAEQYF. CDR3 nucleotides: TGTGCCAGCAGCTTAGCCCTAGCGGGAGCCGAGCAGTACTTC.

The chain's CDR3 is CASSFYFTDTQYF. The CDR3 region has the DNA TGTGCCAGCAGTTTCTACTTCACAGATACGCAGTATTTT. V is TRBV27 and J is TRBJ2-3; D is uncertain. Germline V gene lookup returns CDR1 MNHEY and CDR2 SMNVEV (reference sequence). V lost 3 bases to trimming and J lost 2 bases, with 6 bases between them. The CDR3 loop spans 13 amino acids.

This chain's CDR3 is CASSPGLVLMNEQFF. The CDR3 DNA follows: TGCGCCAGCAGCCCGGGACTAGTTTTGATGAATGAGCAGTTCTTC. V and J are TRBV4-3 and TRBJ2-1; 8 positions match TRBD2. This CDR3 comprises 15 residues. The trim removed 4 bases at V and 7 bases at J, leaving 9 bases unmatched. CDR1 LGHNA and CDR2 YSLEER come from the germline V gene.

The J gene is TRBJ2-1, the V gene TRBV7-8; 9 bases match TRBD2. J was trimmed by 8 bases and V by 3 bases; bases with no gene match: 11. Germline V gene sequence: CDR1 SGHVS, CDR2 FQNEAQ. CDR3 length: 16 amino acids. This CDR3 reads CASSLIVPSGKDEQFF. The CDR3 DNA is TGTGCCAGCAGCTTGATCGTGCCTAGCGGGAAGGATGAGCAGTTCTTC.

The genes are TRBV4-3 and TRBJ2-1; a possible D gene is TRBD2 (6 bases). Germline V lookup: CDR1 LGHNA, CDR2 YSLEER. CDR3 length equals 16 residues. V lost 3 bases and J 0 bases, leaving 12 bases between the germline ends. This CDR3 is CASSQDYRSSYNEQFF. The DNA for the CDR3 is TGCGCCAGCAGCCAGGACTATAGGAGCTCCTACAATGAGCAGTTCTTC.

The V and J genes are TRBV18 and TRBJ2-1, with 7 bases lining up with TRBD1. The V and J ends lost 3 bases and 5 bases, in that order; junction bases with no gene match: 1. Germline V gives CDR1 KGHSH, CDR2 LQKENI. This CDR3 has 13 amino acids. DNA for the CDR3: TGTGCCAGCTCACCCGGGACAGACAATGAGCAGTTCTTC. It specifies CASSPGTDNEQFF.

The J gene is TRBJ2-2, the V gene TRBV7-6, with 10 bases identical to TRBD2. This CDR3 region has 19 residues. Trimming cost V 3 bases and J 2 bases; bases outside gene matches: 12. Germline CDR1 and CDR2: SGHVS and FNYEAQ. The CDR3 loop reads CASSFEMGLAGANTGELFF. Written as DNA, the CDR3 is TGTGCCAGCAGCTTCGAAATGGGGCTAGCGGGGGCCAACACCGGGGAGCTGTTTTTT. The variable domain in full, completed from reference TRBV7-6 and TRBJ2-2, reads GAGVSQSPRYKVTKRGQDVALRCDPISGHVSLYWYRQALGQGPEFLTYFNYEAQQDKSGLPNDRFSAERPEGSISTLTIQRTEQRDSAMYRCASSFEMGLAGANTGELFFGEGSRLTVL.

In its sample, this clone was seen once. The chain links TRBV6-5 to TRBJ2-3; D unclear. The CDR3 loop spans 13 amino acids. V was cut by 5 bases and J by 1 base, with 7 bases left in between. Germline CDR1 is MNHEY and CDR2 is SVGAGI. CDR3 DNA sequence: TGTGCCAGCAGTCCACGCGGCACAGATACGCAGTATTTT. As protein: CASSPRGTDTQYF.

This chain connects TRBV29-1 to TRBJ2-5; D perhaps matches TRBD2 (6 bases). This CDR3 has 14 amino acids. Germline V gene sequence: CDR1 SQVTM, CDR2 ANQGSEA. V was trimmed by 5 bases and J by 2 bases, leaving 15 bases between them. The CDR3 DNA is TGCAGCGTTCCACTACACGGGGGACAAGAGACCCAGTACTTC. Translation gives CSVPLHGGQETQYF.

V usage is TRBV28 and J usage is TRBJ1-2; 8 bases are shared with TRBD1. This CDR3 comprises 15 residues. The germline V gene encodes CDR1 MDHEN and CDR2 SYDVKM. V gave up 5 bases and J gave up 4 bases; unmatched junction bases: 9. The CDR3: CASSAKGQGSYGYTF. Here the CDR3 DNA reads TGTGCCAGCAGTGCAAAAGGACAGGGCAGCTATGGCTACACCTTC.

Only one count was recorded for this clone. V is TRBV9 and J is TRBJ1-1; 10 nucleotides agree with TRBD1. This CDR3 spans 15 amino acids. Germline V gene data show CDR1 as SGDLS and CDR2 as YYNGEE. The trim removed 3 bases at V and 6 bases at J, leaving 8 bases unmatched. The CDR3 region has the DNA TGTGCCAGCAGCGCCTCCGGGACAGGGGTTTCTGAAGCTTTCTTT. Translated: CASSASGTGVSEAFF.

The gene calls are TRBV11-2 and TRBJ1-1, with D possibly TRBD1 on 5 matching bases. Germline loops: CDR1 SGHAT, CDR2 FQNNGV. The CDR3 is 14 residues long. Trimming took 3 bases from V and 0 from J, leaving 8 bases between them. For the CDR3, the DNA is TGTGCCAGCAGCTTCTCAGGGATGAACACTGAAGCTTTCTTT. Encoded protein: CASSFSGMNTEAFF.

The chain recombines TRBV5-4 with TRBJ2-6; TRBD2 matches 12 bases. Germline V gives CDR1 SGHNT, CDR2 YYREEE (reference sequence). This CDR3 region has 15 residues. The J segment lost 11 bases and the V segment lost 5 bases, leaving 8 bases of the junction unmatched. DNA of the CDR3: TGTGCCAGCAGGGCCGGACTAGCGGGAAGGGACGTCCTGACTTTC. It encodes CASRAGLAGRDVLTF.

A note on this clone: In the same sample, other DNA sequences code for this CDR3. J is TRBJ2-2 and V is TRBV10-3; TRBD2 matches 11 bases. CDR3 size: 16 residues. The J segment lost 2 bases and the V segment lost 6 bases, leaving 5 bases of the junction unmatched. Germline assignment: CDR1 ENHRY and CDR2 SYGVKD. For the CDR3, the DNA is TGTGCCATCAGGGCTAGCGGGGGGACCAACACCGGGGAGCTGTTTTTT. Protein product: CAIRASGGTNTGELFF.

This clone has only a few counts. This chain joins TRBV15 and TRBJ2-7; 7 nucleotides agree with TRBD1. Germline V gene lookup returns CDR1 LNHNV and CDR2 YYDKDF (reference sequence). The CDR3 spans 14 residues. The V gene end was trimmed by 1 base and the J gene end by 5 bases; junction bases not matched to a gene: 5. CDR3 protein: CATSRGQGRDEQYF. As DNA, the CDR3 is TGTGCCACCAGCAGAGGACAGGGAAGGGACGAGCAGTACTTC.